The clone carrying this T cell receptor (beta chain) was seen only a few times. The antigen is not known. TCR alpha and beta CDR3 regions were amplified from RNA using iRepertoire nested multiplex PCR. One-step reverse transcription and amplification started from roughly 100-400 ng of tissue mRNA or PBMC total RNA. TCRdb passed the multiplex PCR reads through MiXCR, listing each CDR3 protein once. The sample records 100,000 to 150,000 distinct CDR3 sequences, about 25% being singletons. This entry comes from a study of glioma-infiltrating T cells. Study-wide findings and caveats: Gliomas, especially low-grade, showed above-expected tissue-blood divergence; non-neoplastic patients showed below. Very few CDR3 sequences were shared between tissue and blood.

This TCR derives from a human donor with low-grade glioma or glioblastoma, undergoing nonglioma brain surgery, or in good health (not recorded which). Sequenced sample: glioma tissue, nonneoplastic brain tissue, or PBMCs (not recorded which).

In nucleotides, the CDR3 is TGTGCCAGCAGCCAGGACAGGCCGGTTTCACCCCTCCACTTT. Translation: CASSQDRPVSPLHF. The rearrangement uses TRBV6-1 and TRBJ1-6, with 7 bases matching TRBD1. The CDR3 spans 14 residues. Germline V gives CDR1 MNHNS, CDR2 SASEGT. With V trimmed by 6 bases and J by 9 bases, 8 bases remained unmatched.